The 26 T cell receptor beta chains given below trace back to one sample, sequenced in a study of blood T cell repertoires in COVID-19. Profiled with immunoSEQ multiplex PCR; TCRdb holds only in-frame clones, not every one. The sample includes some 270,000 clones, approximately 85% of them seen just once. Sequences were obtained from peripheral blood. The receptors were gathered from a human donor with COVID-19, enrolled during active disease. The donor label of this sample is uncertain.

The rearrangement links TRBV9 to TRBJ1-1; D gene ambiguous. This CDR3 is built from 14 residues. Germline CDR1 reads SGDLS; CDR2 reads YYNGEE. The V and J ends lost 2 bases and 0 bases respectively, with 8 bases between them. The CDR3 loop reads CASSVLDLNTEAFF. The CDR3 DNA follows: TGTGCCAGCAGCGTGCTAGACCTGAACACTGAAGCTTTCTTT.

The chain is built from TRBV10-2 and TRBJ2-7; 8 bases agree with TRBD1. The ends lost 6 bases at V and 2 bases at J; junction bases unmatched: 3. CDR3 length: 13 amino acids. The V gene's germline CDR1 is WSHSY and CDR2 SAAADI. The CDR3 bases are TGCGCCAGCAGCGGACAGGGCCCCTACGAGCAGTACTTC. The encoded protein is CASSGQGPYEQYF.

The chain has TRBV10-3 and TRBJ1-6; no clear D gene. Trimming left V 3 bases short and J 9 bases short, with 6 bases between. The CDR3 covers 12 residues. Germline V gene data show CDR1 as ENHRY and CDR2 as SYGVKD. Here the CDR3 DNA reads TGTGCCATCAGTGATTCGAGTTCACCCCTCCACTTT. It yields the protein CAISDSSSPLHF.

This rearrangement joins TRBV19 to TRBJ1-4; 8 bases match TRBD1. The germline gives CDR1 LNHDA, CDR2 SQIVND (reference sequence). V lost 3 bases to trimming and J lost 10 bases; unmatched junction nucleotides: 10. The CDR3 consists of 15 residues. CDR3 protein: CASSISQGAMGKLFF. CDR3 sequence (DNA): TGTGCCAGTAGTATTTCTCAGGGGGCGATGGGAAAACTGTTTTTT.

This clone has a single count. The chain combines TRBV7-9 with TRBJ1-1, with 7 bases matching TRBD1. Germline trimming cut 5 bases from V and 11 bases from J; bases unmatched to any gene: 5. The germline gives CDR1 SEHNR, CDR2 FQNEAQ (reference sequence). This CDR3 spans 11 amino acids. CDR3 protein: CASSQDRKAFF. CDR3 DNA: TGTGCCAGCAGCCAGGACAGGAAGGCTTTCTTT.

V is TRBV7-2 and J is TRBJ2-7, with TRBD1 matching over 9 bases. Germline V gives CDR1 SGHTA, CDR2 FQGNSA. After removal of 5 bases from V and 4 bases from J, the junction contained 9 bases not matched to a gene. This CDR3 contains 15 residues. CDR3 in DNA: TGTGCCAGCAGCGAACGGACAGGGGAGGGGTACGAGCAGTACTTC. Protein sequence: CASSERTGEGYEQYF.

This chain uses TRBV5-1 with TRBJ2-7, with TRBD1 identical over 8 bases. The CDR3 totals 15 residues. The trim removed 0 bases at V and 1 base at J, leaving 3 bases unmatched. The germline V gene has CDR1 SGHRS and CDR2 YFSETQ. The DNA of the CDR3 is TGCGCCAGCAGCTTGGGGCAGGGGGCGTCCTACGAGCAGTACTTC. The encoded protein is CASSLGQGASYEQYF.

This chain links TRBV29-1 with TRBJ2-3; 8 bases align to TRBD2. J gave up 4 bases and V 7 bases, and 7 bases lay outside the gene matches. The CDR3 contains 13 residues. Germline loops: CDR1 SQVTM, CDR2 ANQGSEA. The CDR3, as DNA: TGCAGCGCATGGTTAGCGGGGCCAGATACGCAGTATTTT. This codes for CSAWLAGPDTQYF.

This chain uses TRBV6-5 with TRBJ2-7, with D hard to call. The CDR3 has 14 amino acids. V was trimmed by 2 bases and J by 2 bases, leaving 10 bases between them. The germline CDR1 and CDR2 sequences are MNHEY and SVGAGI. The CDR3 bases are TGTGCCAGCAGTTACCGTGGCAGCGCCTACGAGCAGTACTTC. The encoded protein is CASSYRGSAYEQYF.

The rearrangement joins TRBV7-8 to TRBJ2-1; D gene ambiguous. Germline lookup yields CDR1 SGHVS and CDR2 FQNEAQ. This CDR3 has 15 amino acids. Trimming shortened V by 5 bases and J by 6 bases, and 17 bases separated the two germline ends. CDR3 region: CASSPSAPRSNEQFF. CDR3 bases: TGTGCCAGCAGCCCCTCGGCTCCAAGGAGCAATGAGCAGTTCTTC.

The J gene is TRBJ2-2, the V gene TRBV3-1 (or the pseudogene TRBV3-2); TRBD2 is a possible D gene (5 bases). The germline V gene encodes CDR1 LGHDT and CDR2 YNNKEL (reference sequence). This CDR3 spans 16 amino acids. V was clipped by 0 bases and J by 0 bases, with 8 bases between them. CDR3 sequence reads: CASSQEVLANTGELFF. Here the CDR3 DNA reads TGTGCCAGCAGCCAAGAAGTACTAGCGAACACCGGGGAGCTGTTTTTT.

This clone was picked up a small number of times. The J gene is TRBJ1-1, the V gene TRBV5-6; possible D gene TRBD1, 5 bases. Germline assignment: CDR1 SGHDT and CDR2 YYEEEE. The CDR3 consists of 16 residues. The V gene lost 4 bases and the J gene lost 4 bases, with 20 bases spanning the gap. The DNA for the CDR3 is TGTGCCAGCAGCCCACCCTGGGGGGGGTCGAGCACTGAAGCTTTCTTT. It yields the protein CASSPPWGGSSTEAFF.

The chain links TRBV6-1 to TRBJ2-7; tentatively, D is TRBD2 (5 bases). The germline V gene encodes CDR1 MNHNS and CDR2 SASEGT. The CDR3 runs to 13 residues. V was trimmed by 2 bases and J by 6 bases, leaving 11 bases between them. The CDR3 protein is CASSELRESEQYF. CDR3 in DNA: TGTGCCAGCAGTGAATTAAGGGAGTCCGAGCAGTACTTC.

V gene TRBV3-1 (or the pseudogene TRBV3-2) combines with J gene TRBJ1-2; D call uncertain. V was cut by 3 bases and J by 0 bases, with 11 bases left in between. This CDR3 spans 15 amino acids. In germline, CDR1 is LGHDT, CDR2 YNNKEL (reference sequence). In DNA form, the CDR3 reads TGTGCCAGCAGCCACGTCACCGGTACTAACTATGGCTACACCTTC. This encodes CASSHVTGTNYGYTF.

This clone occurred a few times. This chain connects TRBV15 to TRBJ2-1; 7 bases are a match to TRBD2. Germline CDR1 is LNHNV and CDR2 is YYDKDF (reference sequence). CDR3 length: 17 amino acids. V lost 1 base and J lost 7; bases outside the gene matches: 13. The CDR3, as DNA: TGTGCCACCAGCAGAGTTACGGACGGGAGGCGTGGGAATGAGCAGTTCTTC. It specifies CATSRVTDGRRGNEQFF.

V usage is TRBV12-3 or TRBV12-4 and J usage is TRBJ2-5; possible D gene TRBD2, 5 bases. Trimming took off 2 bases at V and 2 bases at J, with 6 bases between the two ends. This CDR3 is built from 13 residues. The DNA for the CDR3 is TGTGCCAGCAGTTTAAGCGGACAAGAGACCCAGTACTTC. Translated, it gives CASSLSGQETQYF.

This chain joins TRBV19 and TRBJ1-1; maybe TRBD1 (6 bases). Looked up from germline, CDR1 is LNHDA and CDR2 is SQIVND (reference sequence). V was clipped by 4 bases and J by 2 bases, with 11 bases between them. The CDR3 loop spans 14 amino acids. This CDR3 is CASSTPGTNTEAFF. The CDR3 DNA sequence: TGTGCCAGTAGTACGCCAGGGACAAACACTGAAGCTTTCTTT. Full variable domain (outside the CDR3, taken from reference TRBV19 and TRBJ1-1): DGGITQSPKYLFRKEGQNVTLSCEQNLNHDAMYWYRQDPGQGLRLIYYSQIVNDFQKGDIAEGYSVSREKKESFPLTVTSAQKNPTAFYLCASSTPGTNTEAFFGQGTRLTVV.

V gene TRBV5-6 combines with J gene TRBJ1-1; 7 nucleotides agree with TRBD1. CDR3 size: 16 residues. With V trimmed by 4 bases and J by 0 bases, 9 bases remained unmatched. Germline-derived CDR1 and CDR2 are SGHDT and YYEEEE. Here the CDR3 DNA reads TGTGCCAGCAGCCCTAGTCCCGGGACAGTGAACACTGAAGCTTTCTTT. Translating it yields CASSPSPGTVNTEAFF.

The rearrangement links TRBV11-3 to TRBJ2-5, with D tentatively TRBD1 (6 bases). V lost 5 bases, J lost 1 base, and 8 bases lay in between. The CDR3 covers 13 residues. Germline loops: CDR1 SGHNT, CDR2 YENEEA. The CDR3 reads CASSRTAQETQYF. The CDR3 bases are TGTGCCAGCAGCCGGACAGCCCAAGAGACCCAGTACTTC.

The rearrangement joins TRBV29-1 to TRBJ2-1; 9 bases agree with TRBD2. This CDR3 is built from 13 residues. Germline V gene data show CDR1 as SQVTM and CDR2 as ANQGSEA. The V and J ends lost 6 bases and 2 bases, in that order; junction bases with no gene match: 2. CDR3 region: CSVTSGTYNEQFF. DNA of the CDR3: TGCAGCGTGACTAGCGGTACCTACAATGAGCAGTTCTTC.

CDR3 in amino acids: CASSLLLAGHEKLFF. In nucleotides, the CDR3 is TGTGCCAGCAGTTTACTACTGGCGGGGCATGAAAAACTGTTTTTT. V and J are TRBV27 and TRBJ1-4; D is possibly TRBD1 (5 bases). The V and J ends lost 2 bases and 6 bases respectively, with 13 bases between them. Looked up from germline, CDR1 is MNHEY and CDR2 is SMNVEV (reference sequence). CDR3 size: 15 residues.

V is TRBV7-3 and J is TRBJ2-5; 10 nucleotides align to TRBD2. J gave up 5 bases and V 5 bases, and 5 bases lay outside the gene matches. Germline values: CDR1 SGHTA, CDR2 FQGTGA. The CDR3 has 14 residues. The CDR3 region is CASSRAGGSETQYF. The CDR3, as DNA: TGTGCCAGCAGCCGAGCGGGAGGGTCGGAGACCCAGTACTTC.

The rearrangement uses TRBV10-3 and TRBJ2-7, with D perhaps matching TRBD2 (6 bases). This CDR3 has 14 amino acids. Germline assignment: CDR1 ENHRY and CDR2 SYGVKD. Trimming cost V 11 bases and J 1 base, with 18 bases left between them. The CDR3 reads CALKASGESYEQYF. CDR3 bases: TGTGCCCTCAAAGCCTCGGGAGAATCCTACGAGCAGTACTTC.

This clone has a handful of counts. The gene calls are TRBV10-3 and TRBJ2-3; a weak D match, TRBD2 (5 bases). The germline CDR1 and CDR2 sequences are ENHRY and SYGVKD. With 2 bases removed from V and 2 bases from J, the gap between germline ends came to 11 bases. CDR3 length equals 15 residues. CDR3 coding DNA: TGTGCCATCAGTGAGGGGCTAGCAGCCACAGATACGCAGTATTTT. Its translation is CAISEGLAATDTQYF.

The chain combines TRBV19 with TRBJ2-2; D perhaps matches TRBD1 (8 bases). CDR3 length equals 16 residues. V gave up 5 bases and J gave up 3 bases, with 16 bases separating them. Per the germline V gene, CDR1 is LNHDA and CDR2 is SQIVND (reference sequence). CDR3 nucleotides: TGTGCCAGTAGTCCCCGACAGGGGAGGGACACCGGGGAGCTGTTTTTT. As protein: CASSPRQGRDTGELFF.

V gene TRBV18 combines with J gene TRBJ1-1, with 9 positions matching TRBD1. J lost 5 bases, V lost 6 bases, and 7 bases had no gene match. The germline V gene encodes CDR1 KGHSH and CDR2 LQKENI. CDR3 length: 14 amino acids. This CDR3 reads CASSLGQGSTEAFF. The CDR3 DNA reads TGTGCCAGCTCCCTAGGACAGGGGTCTACTGAAGCTTTCTTT.